The 32 T cell receptor beta chains below were found in one sample sequenced in a study of blood T cells in healthy people across ages. A second PCR of roughly 7 to 11 cycles used a sample-barcoded 5' primer and a J-beta primer mix. MiXCR, applied by TCRdb to the 5' RACE reads, yields one record per CDR3 protein. Of around 1,500,000 distinct CDR3 sequences in the sample, about 40% were seen once. The material sequenced was blood. Receptor source: a woman under 30 in good health.

The chain joins TRBV4-1 to TRBJ2-1; D is perhaps TRBD1 or TRBD2 (7 bases each). The V gene's germline CDR1 is MGHRA and CDR2 YSYEKL. This CDR3 spans 16 amino acids. Trimming pared 2 bases from V and 3 bases from J, leaving 14 bases between. The CDR3: CASSQFRGGNYNEQFF. The CDR3 nucleotides read TGCGCCAGCAGCCAATTCAGGGGGGGAAACTACAATGAGCAGTTCTTC.

This clonotype came up a few times. The chain carries TRBV3-1 and TRBJ2-7, with 7 bases lining up with TRBD1. CDR1 and CDR2 from the germline V gene are LGHDT and YNNKEL (reference sequence). CDR3 length: 15 residues. The J segment lost 5 bases and the V segment lost 3 bases, leaving 10 bases of the junction unmatched. The DNA of the CDR3 is TGTGCCAGCAGCCACCCCCGACAGGGTAGCAACGAGCAGTACTTC. Its translation is CASSHPRQGSNEQYF.

This clonotype was recorded only once. The chain couples TRBV3-1 to TRBJ2-1, with 12 bases that match TRBD2. CDR3 length equals 14 residues. With V trimmed by 9 bases and J by 7 bases, 7 bases remained unmatched. Germline V gene lookup returns CDR1 LGHDT and CDR2 YNNKEL (reference sequence). CDR3 nucleotides: TGTGCCAGTAGACTAGCGGGGGAAAATAATGAGCAGTTCTTC. Protein sequence: CASRLAGENNEQFF.

V usage is TRBV10-3 and J usage is TRBJ1-2, with D possibly being TRBD1 (6 bases). The length of the CDR3 is 15 residues. V was trimmed by 10 bases and J by 2 bases, leaving 20 bases between them. The germline CDR1 and CDR2 sequences are ENHRY and SYGVKD. CDR3 nucleotide sequence: TGTGCCAGCTTAGGACAGAACCAACCCAACTATGGCTACACCTTC. This sequence encodes CASLGQNQPNYGYTF.

This clonotype showed up just a few times. One junction end does not reproduce the germline sequence, and a read error may be involved. The chain links TRBV27 to TRBJ2-7; D remains unclear. The CDR3 runs to 15 residues. Germline-derived CDR1 and CDR2 are MNHEY and SMNVEV (reference sequence). CDR3 sequence reads: CASSLSRGGSYEQYF. CDR3 coding DNA: TGTGCCAGCAGTCTATCCCGCGGTGGCTCCTACGAGCAGTACTTC.

Details on this clonotype: A read error may account for a junction end that differs from germline. CDR3 sequence: CARSRGQGLNEQYF. In DNA form, the CDR3 reads TGTGCCCGCAGCCGGGGACAGGGGTTGAACGAGCAGTACTTC. The chain combines TRBV7-9 with TRBJ2-7; 10 bases match TRBD1. Germline-derived CDR1 and CDR2 are SEHNR and FQNEAQ (reference sequence). The length of the CDR3 is 14 residues.

Of note for this clonotype: This CDR3 is missing its conserved last phenylalanine or tryptophan, likely due to a read error. The gene calls are TRBV6-1 and TRBJ2-1; possible D gene TRBD1, 5 bases. Looked up from germline, CDR1 is MNHNS and CDR2 is SASEGT. The CDR3 sequence is 15 residues long. Trimming left V 4 bases short and J 0 bases short, with 10 bases between. The DNA for the CDR3 is TGTGCCAGCAGTGTATCTGGGGCCTCCTACAATGAGCAGTTCTTA. It translates to CASSVSGASYNEQFL.

The chain is built from TRBV12-3 or TRBV12-4 and TRBJ2-1, with a weak D call TRBD2 (6 bases). The CDR3 contains 16 residues. Trimming took 2 bases from V and 8 from J, leaving 19 bases between them. The CDR3 loop is CASSLYPGVGSYEQFF. The CDR3 DNA reads as TGTGCCAGCAGTTTATATCCGGGAGTGGGGTCGTATGAGCAGTTCTTC.

This clonotype has just a few counts. The chain employs TRBV12-3 or TRBV12-4 and TRBJ1-1, with D uncertain. This CDR3 region has 10 residues. The V and J ends lost 6 bases and 7 bases respectively, with 6 bases between them. DNA of the CDR3: TGTGCCAGCAGCCCTAATGAAGCTTTCTTT. Its translation: CASSPNEAFF.

The chain has TRBV20-1 and TRBJ2-5, with TRBD1 identical over 7 bases. J was trimmed by 5 bases and V by 6 bases; bases with no gene match: 9. In germline, CDR1 is DFQATT, CDR2 SNEGSKA (reference sequence). The CDR3 contains 13 residues. CDR3 in amino acids: CSAIARGLETQYF. CDR3 DNA sequence: TGCAGTGCAATAGCGAGGGGGCTGGAGACCCAGTACTTC.

This clonotype was detected a few times. This chain joins TRBV20-1 and TRBJ1-1, with a possible D match to TRBD1 (5 bases). Germline V gene sequence: CDR1 DFQATT, CDR2 SNEGSKA (reference sequence). V was cut by 7 bases and J by 4 bases, with 13 bases left in between. This CDR3 has 12 amino acids. The DNA of the CDR3 is TGCAGTGTGCGCAGGGCGGGCACTGAAGCTTTCTTT. It is translated as CSVRRAGTEAFF.

This clonotype has just a few counts. The genes are TRBV4-2 and TRBJ1-1, with unresolved D. V lost 0 bases to trimming and J lost 7 bases, with 12 bases between them. The CDR3 extends over 14 amino acids. Germline-derived CDR1 and CDR2 are LGHNA and YNFKEQ. The CDR3 protein is CASSQDSQVGEAFF. For the CDR3, the DNA is TGTGCCAGCAGCCAAGATTCGCAGGTCGGTGAAGCTTTCTTT.

The chain recombines TRBV7-9 with TRBJ2-7; 7 nucleotides align to TRBD2. V shed 2 bases, J shed 3 bases, and the junction held 4 bases outside the gene matches. The CDR3 length is 14 residues. CDR1 SEHNR and CDR2 FQNEAQ come from the germline V gene (reference sequence). The CDR3 loop is CASSLFSGGYEQYF. The CDR3 DNA reads as TGTGCCAGCAGCTTATTTTCGGGAGGCTACGAGCAGTACTTC.

The chain is built from TRBV2 and TRBJ2-2, with 8 bases aligning to TRBD1. V shed 7 bases, J shed 5 bases, and the junction held 21 bases outside the gene matches. There are 19 residues in the CDR3. Germline V lookup: CDR1 SNHLY, CDR2 FYNNEI. CDR3 protein: CASIRTKGDRFPGTGELFF. The CDR3, as DNA: TGTGCCAGCATCCGCACCAAGGGGGACAGGTTCCCAGGAACCGGGGAGCTGTTTTTT.

V usage is TRBV11-1 and J usage is TRBJ2-5; D remains unclear. Germline V gene data show CDR1 as SGHAT and CDR2 as FQDESV (reference sequence). V was trimmed by 0 bases and J by 2 bases, leaving 10 bases between them. The CDR3 is made up of 15 amino acids. In DNA form, the CDR3 reads TGTGCCAGCAGCTTAGCGGAGTTGCGGCAAGAGACCCAGTACTTC. Translating gives CASSLAELRQETQYF.

The chain employs TRBV12-3 or TRBV12-4 and TRBJ2-4; D unclear. V dropped 3 bases and J dropped 1 base, with 7 bases sitting between them. The CDR3 has 14 amino acids. Here the CDR3 reads CASSFHGAKNIQYF. The CDR3 region has the DNA TGTGCCAGCAGTTTCCATGGGGCCAAAAACATTCAGTACTTC.

This clonotype was seen a few times. The V and J genes are TRBV7-2 and TRBJ2-1, with 11 bases matching TRBD2. Near its end, the DNA agrees better with TRBJ2-7, so the J call may be wrong. Germline V gene lookup returns CDR1 SGHTA and CDR2 FQGNSA. This CDR3 is 17 amino acids long. DNA for the CDR3: TGTGCCAGCAGCTTACCTAGCGGGGGGAGCTCCTACAATGAGCAGTACTTC. This translates into CASSLPSGGSSYNEQYF.

The rearrangement joins TRBV20-1 to TRBJ2-7, with 7 positions matching TRBD1. The CDR3 spans 17 residues. V lost 6 bases to trimming and J lost 0 bases; unmatched junction nucleotides: 17. Germline-derived CDR1 and CDR2 are DFQATT and SNEGSKA (reference sequence). Here the CDR3 reads CSAQGQVGWGISYEQYF. The CDR3 DNA sequence: TGCAGTGCACAAGGACAGGTGGGTTGGGGCATCTCCTACGAGCAGTACTTC.

The genes are TRBV20-1 and TRBJ2-5; maybe TRBD2 (7 bases). The CDR3 extends over 16 amino acids. Germline-derived CDR1 and CDR2 are DFQATT and SNEGSKA (reference sequence). V lost 0 bases and J 5 bases, leaving 19 bases between the germline ends. CDR3: CSARDIGGRLEETQYF. Written as DNA, the CDR3 is TGCAGTGCTAGAGATATCGGGGGGCGCCTGGAGGAGACCCAGTACTTC.

There are a few counts of this clonotype. The chain is built from TRBV29-1 and TRBJ2-5, with D maybe TRBD1 (5 bases). The V gene lost 6 bases and the J gene lost 5 bases, with 13 bases spanning the gap. From germline, CDR1 is SQVTM and CDR2 ANQGSEA. This CDR3 is built from 12 residues. DNA of the CDR3: TGCAGCGTGCCAGGGTTCTGGGAGACCCAGTACTTC. It is translated as CSVPGFWETQYF.

V gene TRBV12-3 or TRBV12-4 combines with J gene TRBJ2-3, with TRBD2 matching over 7 bases. The ends lost 3 bases at V and 1 base at J; junction bases unmatched: 7. The CDR3 consists of 16 residues. Written as DNA, the CDR3 is TGTGCCAGCAGTTTGCCCCAGGGAGGGCGCACAGATACGCAGTATTTT. Translated: CASSLPQGGRTDTQYF.

This clonotype was observed a handful of times. The germline gene is not matched at one end of the junction; a read error may be the cause. The chain carries TRBV12-3 or TRBV12-4 and TRBJ2-1; tentative D call: TRBD2 (6 bases). This CDR3 comprises 13 residues. The chain's CDR3 is CASRGDSHNEQFF. In DNA form, the CDR3 reads TGTGCCAGCAGGGGGGACTCACACAATGAGCAGTTCTTT.

The chain employs TRBV20-1 and TRBJ2-5; 10 bases line up with TRBD1. V gave up 3 bases and J gave up 5 bases; unmatched junction bases: 3. The CDR3 is 13 amino acids. The germline CDR1 and CDR2 sequences are DFQATT and SNEGSKA (reference sequence). The CDR3 loop is CSARTGGWETQYF. CDR3 DNA: TGCAGTGCTAGGACAGGGGGCTGGGAGACCCAGTACTTC.

This clonotype has just a few counts. This chain uses TRBV7-2 with TRBJ2-5, with unresolved D. CDR1 SGHTA and CDR2 FQGNSA come from the germline V gene. The V end lost 2 bases, the J end lost 5 bases, and 3 bases lay between the germline ends. This CDR3 region has 11 residues. The CDR3 region has the DNA TGTGCCAGCAGCTTACACGAGACCCAGTACTTC. Protein: CASSLHETQYF.

V is TRBV7-9 and J is TRBJ2-5; D possibly corresponds to TRBD1 (5 bases). The CDR3 sequence is 14 residues long. Trimming shortened V by 6 bases and J by 2 bases, and 13 bases separated the two germline ends. Germline CDR1 and CDR2: SEHNR and FQNEAQ (reference sequence). CDR3 sequence reads: CASRFDSRQETQYF. The CDR3 region has the DNA TGTGCCAGCAGATTTGACAGTCGACAAGAGACCCAGTACTTC. The full variable domain, its missing parts supplied by reference TRBV7-9 and TRBJ2-5, is DTGVSQNPRHKITKRGQNVTFRCDPISEHNRLYWYRQTLGQGPEFLTYFQNEAQLEKSRLLSDRFSAERPKGSFSTLEIQRTEQGDSAMYLCASRFDSRQETQYFGPGTRLLVL.

The chain recombines TRBV27 with TRBJ2-3, with 8 bases lining up with TRBD2. J lost 2 bases, V lost 5 bases, and 12 bases had no gene match. The germline CDR1 and CDR2 sequences are MNHEY and SMNVEV (reference sequence). The CDR3 runs to 17 residues. The CDR3 DNA follows: TGTGCCAGCAGTCCTTCAACGCTAGCGGGCCTCACAGATACGCAGTATTTT. It is translated as CASSPSTLAGLTDTQYF.

This clonotype was counted between two and nine times. This chain joins TRBV9 and TRBJ1-5; TRBD1 aligns across 7 bases. CDR1 is SGDLS and CDR2 is YYNGEE in the germline V gene. V lost 2 bases, J lost 3 bases, and 2 bases stayed unmatched. The CDR3 consists of 14 residues. In DNA form, the CDR3 reads TGTGCCAGCAGCGTCACAGGGGCCAATCAGCCCCAGCATTTT. This gives the protein CASSVTGANQPQHF.

DNA for the CDR3: TGCGCCAGCCCATCCCTCCTATCCCAGTGTCGTGAGGGGGGGCCGACTCGGAACACTGAAGCTTTCTTT. Protein: CASPSLLSQCREGGPTRNTEAFF. The chain combines TRBV10-1 with TRBJ1-1; possibly TRBD1 for D (6 bases). The CDR3 runs 23 residues. V was shortened by 8 bases and J by 1 base, with 41 bases between the two germline ends. The germline gives CDR1 WNHNN, CDR2 SYGVQD (reference sequence).

There are a few counts of this clonotype. The chain recombines TRBV7-2 with TRBJ2-3; 8 bases line up with TRBD2. Trimming at V came to 2 bases and at J to 8 bases, leaving 18 bases not matched to a gene. This CDR3 has 18 residues. Germline V gives CDR1 SGHTA, CDR2 FQGNSA. The CDR3 region is CASSLKPGGAGAVRTQYF. The DNA of the CDR3 is TGTGCCAGCAGCTTAAAACCCGGGGGAGCGGGGGCCGTGCGTACGCAGTATTTT.

This clonotype came up a few times. This chain joins TRBV2 and TRBJ1-2; D is perhaps TRBD1 (5 bases). V dropped 0 bases and J dropped 2 bases, with 16 bases sitting between them. The CDR3 runs to 17 residues. CDR1 and CDR2 (germline): SNHLY, FYNNEI. CDR3 in amino acids: CASSEAWDGRKNYGYTF. In nucleotides, the CDR3 is TGTGCCAGCAGTGAAGCTTGGGACGGACGGAAGAACTATGGCTACACCTTC.

The genes are TRBV20-1 and TRBJ2-1; tentatively, D is TRBD1 (6 bases). CDR3 size: 16 residues. Germline V CDR1 and CDR2: DFQATT, SNEGSKA (reference sequence). V gave up 5 bases and J gave up 0 bases, with 17 bases separating them. CDR3 in DNA: TGCAGTGCTGGGCCCGAGGGGGTTTTCTCCTACAATGAGCAGTTCTTC. This gives the protein CSAGPEGVFSYNEQFF.

There are a few counts of this clonotype. This sequence joins TRBV6-5 and TRBJ2-7, with 8 bases fitting TRBD2. Per germline, CDR1 MNHEY and CDR2 SVGAGI. V lost 2 bases to trimming and J lost 3 bases; unmatched junction nucleotides: 6. This CDR3 has 15 residues. CDR3 in amino acids: CASSYGLAGYYEQYF. CDR3 DNA sequence: TGTGCCAGCAGTTACGGTCTAGCGGGCTACTACGAGCAGTACTTC.